The 29 T cell receptor beta chains below all came from one sample that was sequenced in a study of shared clonotypes between healthy human individuals. The data were produced by immunoSEQ multiplex PCR, yet TCRdb's version contains in-frame clones alone and is incomplete. This table holds some 1.4 million clones, about 96% found once. Sequencing was performed on naive CD4+ T cells sorted from blood. Subset described: CD45RA+ positively selected. The source of these receptors is a man younger than 45 in good health.

The chain employs TRBV7-2 and TRBJ1-5; the D is unclear. Germline V gene data show CDR1 as SGHTA and CDR2 as FQGNSA. The ends were cut back, 4 bases at V and 2 bases at J, with 9 bases in the middle. The CDR3 extends over 14 amino acids. CDR3 DNA sequence: TGTGCCAGCAGCTCGGACGGTCGCAATCAGCCCCAGCATTTT. Translated, it gives CASSSDGRNQPQHF.

This sequence joins TRBV15 and TRBJ2-1, with 10 bases matching TRBD2. V lost 6 bases to trimming and J lost 1 base; unmatched junction nucleotides: 24. The CDR3 covers 22 residues. CDR1 is LNHNV and CDR2 is YYDKDF in the germline V gene (reference sequence). The CDR3 DNA reads TGTGCCACCAGGGACACCAGCAGAGGCGGGAGCGGGAGGGAAGTATCCTACAATGAGCAGTTCTTC. Amino acids: CATRDTSRGGSGREVSYNEQFF.

This rearrangement joins TRBV6-1 to TRBJ2-2; D may be TRBD1 or TRBD2 (5 bases each). Trimming removed 4 bases at V and 5 bases at J, with 14 bases between. In germline, CDR1 is MNHNS, CDR2 SASEGT. This CDR3 has 15 residues. The CDR3 reads CASSGATGRTGELFF. The CDR3 bases are TGTGCCAGCAGTGGAGCGACGGGGCGGACCGGGGAGCTGTTTTTT.

The V call is TRBV6-5, the J call TRBJ1-2; 7 bases map to TRBD1. Looked up from germline, CDR1 is MNHEY and CDR2 is SVGAGI. The junction had 9 bases not matched to a gene; V was cut back by 6 bases and J by 8 bases. The CDR3 is 13 amino acids. CDR3: CASRGRGGRGYTF. DNA of the CDR3: TGTGCCAGCAGGGGTAGAGGGGGCCGCGGCTACACCTTC.

The chain joins TRBV27 to TRBJ1-2; 7 bases are a match to TRBD1. V dropped 6 bases and J dropped 6; count of bases not matched to a gene: 10. This CDR3 comprises 14 residues. CDR1 is MNHEY and CDR2 is SMNVEV in the germline V gene (reference sequence). The CDR3 reads CASRLTGVPDGYTF. DNA for the CDR3: TGTGCCAGCAGACTTACAGGGGTCCCTGATGGCTACACCTTC.

This rearrangement joins TRBV9 to TRBJ2-7; D call uncertain. There are 14 residues in the CDR3. Per the germline V gene, CDR1 is SGDLS and CDR2 is YYNGEE. V lost 0 bases, J lost 2 bases, and 9 bases lay in between. CDR3 DNA sequence: TGTGCCAGCAGCGTAGCTCCCGGAACCTACGAGCAGTACTTC. Translation: CASSVAPGTYEQYF.

The chain combines TRBV30 with TRBJ2-1, with D hard to call. Germline CDR1 and CDR2: GTSNPN and SVGIG (reference sequence). The CDR3 contains 15 residues. Trimming removed 1 base at V and 3 bases at J, with 13 bases between. The CDR3 region has the DNA TGTGCCTGGAGTGAAATGGGCCTAAACTACAATGAGCAGTTCTTC. Encoded protein: CAWSEMGLNYNEQFF.

The V call is TRBV18, the J call TRBJ1-1; 7 bases agree with TRBD1. The CDR3 runs 15 residues. CDR1 is KGHSH, CDR2 LQKENI, per germline. The V and J ends lost 5 bases and 0 bases, in that order; junction bases with no gene match: 6. DNA for the CDR3: TGTGCCAGCTCAACAAGGACAGGATTGAACACTGAAGCTTTCTTT. It yields the protein CASSTRTGLNTEAFF. Using reference TRBV18 and TRBJ1-1 for the parts outside the CDR3, the full variable domain is NAGVMQNPRHLVRRRGQEARLRCSPMKGHSHVYWYRQLPEEGLKFMVYLQKENIIDESGMPKERFSAEFPKEGPSILRIQQVVRGDSAAYFCASSTRTGLNTEAFFGQGTRLTVV.

The gene calls are TRBV28 and TRBJ2-7; no firm D call. The germline V gene encodes CDR1 MDHEN and CDR2 SYDVKM. The CDR3 has 15 residues. V shed 6 bases and J shed 0 bases, with 15 bases lying between them. The CDR3, as DNA: TGTGCCAGCAGCCCCATGGCGCCGAGCTCCTACGAGCAGTACTTC. It is translated as CASSPMAPSSYEQYF.

CDR3 DNA: TGCGCCAGCAGCTTGGGGAGGGAATTCGTGGACATTCAGTACTTC. Translation gives CASSLGREFVDIQYF. The chain carries TRBV5-1 and TRBJ2-4, with a possible D match to TRBD2 (6 bases). The CDR3 covers 15 residues. Trimming removed 0 bases at V and 8 bases at J, with 15 bases between. Germline-derived CDR1 and CDR2 are SGHRS and YFSETQ.

Written as DNA, the CDR3 is TGCGCCAGCAGTGAAGGGGGACAGGGTGGGAAGACCCAGTACTTC. This encodes CASSEGGQGGKTQYF. This chain links TRBV10-1 with TRBJ2-5; 9 bases align to TRBD1. Germline V CDR1 and CDR2: WNHNN, SYGVQD (reference sequence). This CDR3 contains 15 residues. V trimming: 3 bases; J trimming: 6 bases; junction bases outside the gene matches: 8.

Points on this clone: Other nucleotide sequences from this sample produce the same CDR3. J is TRBJ2-5 and V is TRBV18; no definite D call. Germline assignment: CDR1 KGHSH and CDR2 LQKENI. The CDR3 extends over 12 amino acids. V lost 6 bases and J 0 bases, leaving 5 bases between the germline ends. This chain's CDR3 is CASSLYQETQYF. DNA for the CDR3: TGTGCCAGCTCTCTGTACCAAGAGACCCAGTACTTC. The full variable domain, completed using reference TRBV18 and TRBJ2-5, is NAGVMQNPRHLVRRRGQEARLRCSPMKGHSHVYWYRQLPEEGLKFMVYLQKENIIDESGMPKERFSAEFPKEGPSILRIQQVVRGDSAAYFCASSLYQETQYFGPGTRLLVL.

The chain is built from TRBV7-9 and TRBJ2-3; D is unclear. V gave up 5 bases and J gave up 0 bases, with 9 bases separating them. CDR3 length: 14 residues. CDR1 and CDR2 (germline): SEHNR, FQNEAQ (reference sequence). The CDR3 reads CASSHLTSTDTQYF. DNA of the CDR3: TGTGCCAGCAGCCATCTGACTAGCACAGATACGCAGTATTTT.

Remarks on this clone: The junction differs from germline at one of its ends, possibly a read error. The gene calls are TRBV28 and TRBJ1-2; D is unresolved. Germline V CDR1 and CDR2: MDHEN, SYDVKM. This CDR3 comprises 16 residues. In nucleotides, the CDR3 is TGTGCCAGCAGTTTCCCTACTTTCAAGGAAAACAAGGCGAGGATCTTC. Its protein product is CASSFPTFKENKARIF.

The chain employs TRBV5-1 and TRBJ1-4; 8 bases agree with TRBD1. Germline assignment: CDR1 SGHRS and CDR2 YFSETQ. V shed 4 bases and J 11 bases; nucleotides not matched to a gene: 10. The CDR3 has 14 residues. In DNA form, the CDR3 reads TGCGCCAGCAGCATCGGGACAGGTCGTGGGAAACTGTTTTTT. It specifies CASSIGTGRGKLFF.

The chain recombines TRBV28 with TRBJ1-5; D unclear. The CDR3 is made up of 16 amino acids. Germline V CDR1 and CDR2: MDHEN, SYDVKM. The V and J ends lost 2 bases and 1 base respectively, with 12 bases between them. Here the CDR3 DNA reads TGTGCCAGCAGTTTAACCCAGTTACGGAGCAATCAGCCCCAGCATTTT. Protein: CASSLTQLRSNQPQHF.

The V and J genes are TRBV7-9 and TRBJ2-7, with no clear D. The germline gives CDR1 SEHNR, CDR2 FQNEAQ (reference sequence). This CDR3 spans 10 amino acids. Trimming took off 5 bases at V and 9 bases at J, with 8 bases between the two ends. CDR3 loop: CASSPNGQYF. Written as DNA, the CDR3 is TGTGCCAGCAGCCCTAACGGGCAGTACTTC.

The table lists this clone with a count of one. The chain couples TRBV7-2 to TRBJ1-2; no definite D call. V gave up 5 bases and J gave up 4 bases, with 11 bases separating them. CDR3 size: 13 residues. Germline V gene lookup returns CDR1 SGHTA and CDR2 FQGNSA. The CDR3 sequence: CASSTREGYGYTF. CDR3 sequence (DNA): TGTGCCAGCAGCACTAGAGAGGGCTATGGCTACACCTTC.

J is TRBJ2-1 and V is TRBV7-2; D unresolved. This CDR3 region has 13 residues. Trimming shortened V by 0 bases and J by 10 bases, and 10 bases separated the two germline ends. Per germline, CDR1 SGHTA and CDR2 FQGNSA. The CDR3 DNA follows: TGTGCCAGCAGCTTAGCTCCCTTCGGCGAGCAGTTCTTC. This codes for CASSLAPFGEQFF.

The chain combines TRBV4-3 with TRBJ2-2; weak D call: TRBD2 (5 bases). Germline V lookup: CDR1 LGHNA, CDR2 YSLEER. There are 15 residues in the CDR3. Trimming removed 3 bases at V and 1 base at J, with 9 bases between. This CDR3 reads CASSQGSGNTGELFF. The CDR3 region has the DNA TGCGCCAGCAGCCAGGGGAGCGGGAACACCGGGGAGCTGTTTTTT.

This chain links TRBV15 with TRBJ1-5; D not certain. Germline values: CDR1 LNHNV, CDR2 YYDKDF (reference sequence). V was shortened by 4 bases and J by 5 bases, with 6 bases between the two germline ends. This CDR3 is 12 amino acids long. This CDR3 is CATSITDQPQHF. CDR3 in DNA: TGTGCCACCAGCATAACGGATCAGCCCCAGCATTTT. The complete variable domain, with remaining parts taken from reference TRBV15 and TRBJ1-5, reads DAMVIQNPRYQVTQFGKPVTLSCSQTLNHNVMYWYQQKSSQAPKLLFHYYDKDFNNEADTPDNFQSRRPNTSFCFLDIRSPGLGDTAMYLCATSITDQPQHFGDGTRLSIL.

This chain connects TRBV29-1 to TRBJ2-1; a weak D match, TRBD1 (5 bases). Trimming removed 8 bases at V and 8 bases at J, with 13 bases between. The CDR3 has 11 amino acids. CDR1 is SQVTM, CDR2 ANQGSEA, per germline. The chain's CDR3 is CSFIRVHEQFF. DNA of the CDR3: TGCAGCTTCATCAGGGTCCATGAGCAGTTCTTC.

In the case of this clone: This specimen includes other DNA sequences encoding the same CDR3. The V gene is TRBV2, the J gene TRBJ1-2, with 7 nucleotides matching TRBD1. Per the germline V gene, CDR1 is SNHLY and CDR2 is FYNNEI. V trimming: 5 bases; J trimming: 4 bases; junction bases outside the gene matches: 1. The CDR3 extends over 12 amino acids. The chain's CDR3 is CASSRDSYGYTF. The CDR3 coding sequence is TGTGCCAGCAGTAGGGACAGCTATGGCTACACCTTC. The variable domain in full, completed from reference TRBV2 and TRBJ1-2, reads EPEVTQTPSHQVTQMGQEVILRCVPISNHLYFYWYRQILGQKVEFLVSFYNNEISEKSEIFDDQFSVERPDGSNFTLKIRSTKLEDSAMYFCASSRDSYGYTFGSGTRLTVV.

The DNA of the CDR3 is TGTGCCAGCAGCACAGACTCTGGGGCCAACGTCCTGACTTTC. Translation gives CASSTDSGANVLTF. The chain carries TRBV6-1 and TRBJ2-6, with D unclear. Germline CDR1 and CDR2: MNHNS and SASEGT. The germline V and J ends were trimmed by 6 bases and 0 bases, with 6 bases remaining between them. The CDR3 is made up of 14 amino acids.

V and J are TRBV11-3 and TRBJ2-2; weak D call: TRBD1 (6 bases). There are 17 residues in the CDR3. Germline V gives CDR1 SGHNT, CDR2 YENEEA. V was cut by 3 bases and J by 2 bases, with 16 bases left in between. For the CDR3, the DNA is TGTGCCAGCAGCTTTAATCCGGGACATCCAAACACCGGGGAGCTGTTTTTT. It specifies CASSFNPGHPNTGELFF.

The chain uses TRBV7-2 and TRBJ2-2; D is unresolved. The V gene lost 0 bases and the J gene lost 7 bases, with 3 bases spanning the gap. Germline loops: CDR1 SGHTA, CDR2 FQGNSA. This CDR3 has 12 residues. The CDR3 DNA is TGTGCCAGCAGCTTAGCGCACGGGGAGCTGTTTTTT. Its protein product is CASSLAHGELFF. The variable domain in full, with the rest retrieved from reference TRBV7-2 and TRBJ2-2, is GAGVSQSPSNKVTEKGKDVELRCDPISGHTALYWYRQSLGQGLEFLIYFQGNSAPDKSGLPSDRFSAERTGGSVSTLTIQRTQQEDSAVYLCASSLAHGELFFGEGSRLTVL.

The genes are TRBV7-2 and TRBJ1-3; D unclear. V lost 0 bases, J lost 6 bases, and 12 bases lay in between. CDR1 is SGHTA, CDR2 FQGNSA, per germline. The CDR3 is 15 amino acids. CDR3 loop: CASSLASTVINTIYF. The CDR3 region has the DNA TGTGCCAGCAGCTTAGCCAGTACAGTGATAAACACCATATATTTT. The complete variable domain, with remaining parts taken from reference TRBV7-2 and TRBJ1-3, reads GAGVSQSPSNKVTEKGKDVELRCDPISGHTALYWYRQSLGQGLEFLIYFQGNSAPDKSGLPSDRFSAERTGGSVSTLTIQRTQQEDSAVYLCASSLASTVINTIYFGEGSWLTVV.

The V gene is TRBV28, the J gene TRBJ2-5, with TRBD2 as a possible D gene (6 bases). The CDR3 contains 14 residues. CDR1 is MDHEN and CDR2 is SYDVKM in the germline V gene. The V and J ends lost 7 bases and 5 bases respectively, with 17 bases between them. The CDR3 here is CASKRGGIEETQYF. The CDR3 coding sequence is TGTGCCAGCAAACGGGGAGGAATTGAGGAGACCCAGTACTTC.

The chain combines TRBV27 with TRBJ2-4; 9 bases are shared with TRBD2. There are 15 residues in the CDR3. From germline, CDR1 is MNHEY and CDR2 SMNVEV (reference sequence). Trimming removed 1 base from V and 5 bases from J; junction bases left unmatched: 3. CDR3 region: CASSLWGGGENIQYF. The CDR3 nucleotides read TGTGCCAGCAGTTTATGGGGCGGGGGGGAAAACATTCAGTACTTC.